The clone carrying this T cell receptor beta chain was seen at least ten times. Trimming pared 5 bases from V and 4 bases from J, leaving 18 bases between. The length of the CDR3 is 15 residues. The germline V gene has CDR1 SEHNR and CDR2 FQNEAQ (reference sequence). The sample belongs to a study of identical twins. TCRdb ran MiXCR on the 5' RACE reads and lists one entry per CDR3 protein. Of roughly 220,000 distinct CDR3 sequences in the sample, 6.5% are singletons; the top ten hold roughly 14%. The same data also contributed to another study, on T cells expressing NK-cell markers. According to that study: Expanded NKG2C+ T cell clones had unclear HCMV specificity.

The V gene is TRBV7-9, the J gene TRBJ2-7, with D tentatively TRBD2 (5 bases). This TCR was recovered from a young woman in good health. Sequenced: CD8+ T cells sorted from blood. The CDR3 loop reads CASSPHRGTRYEQYF. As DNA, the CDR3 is TGTGCCAGCAGCCCCCATCGGGGAACTCGATACGAGCAGTACTTC.